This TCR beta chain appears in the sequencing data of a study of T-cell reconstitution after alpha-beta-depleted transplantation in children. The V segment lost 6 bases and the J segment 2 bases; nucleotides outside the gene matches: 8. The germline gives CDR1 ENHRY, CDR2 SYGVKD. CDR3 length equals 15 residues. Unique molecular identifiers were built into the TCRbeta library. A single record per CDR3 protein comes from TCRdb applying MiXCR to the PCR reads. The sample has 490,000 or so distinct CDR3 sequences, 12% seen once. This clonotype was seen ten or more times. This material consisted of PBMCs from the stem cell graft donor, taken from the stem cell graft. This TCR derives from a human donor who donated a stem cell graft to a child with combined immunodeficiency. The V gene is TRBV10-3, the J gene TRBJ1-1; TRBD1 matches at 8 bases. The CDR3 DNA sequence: TGTGCCATCAGGACCGTCGACAGGGGCAACACTGAAGCTTTCTTT. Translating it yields CAIRTVDRGNTEAFF.